One sample yielded the 22 T cell receptor beta chains listed below, sequenced in a study of shared clonotypes between healthy human individuals. Produced via immunoSEQ multiplex PCR; TCRdb's table is partial and in-frame only. The table records under 1,100,000 clones, around 76% of them present only once. The sequenced sample consisted of memory CD4+ T cells sorted from blood. Subset meaning: CD45RA-negative fraction. The receptor set was obtained from a man younger than 35 in good health.

The rearrangement links TRBV7-8 to TRBJ1-2; D is ambiguous. Germline V gene sequence: CDR1 SGHVS, CDR2 FQNEAQ. This CDR3 is built from 12 residues. Trimming pared 1 base from V and 8 bases from J, leaving 8 bases between. The CDR3 DNA reads TGTGCCAGCAGCTTAGAATCGAGCGGCTACACCTTC. Its translation: CASSLESSGYTF.

V gene TRBV5-6 combines with J gene TRBJ2-5; D may be TRBD1 or TRBD2 (5 bases each). CDR1 and CDR2 from the germline V gene are SGHDT and YYEEEE. Trimming stripped 4 bases from V and 5 bases from J, with 21 bases between. This CDR3 spans 16 amino acids. This chain's CDR3 is CASSHRGGRVGETQYF. The CDR3 DNA is TGTGCCAGCAGCCATCGTGGGGGTCGTGTAGGGGAGACCCAGTACTTC.

This clone was observed a few times. This chain uses TRBV10-3 with TRBJ1-3; 7 nucleotides agree with TRBD1. V lost 4 bases and J lost 4; bases outside the gene matches: 1. Germline CDR1 ENHRY, CDR2 SYGVKD. The CDR3 is 13 residues long. CDR3 nucleotides: TGTGCCATCAGTGGACAGGGCGGAAACACCATATATTTT. Its translation is CAISGQGGNTIYF.

The chain uses TRBV11-3 and TRBJ2-3; TRBD1 aligns across 9 bases. The CDR3 sequence is 17 residues long. Germline-derived CDR1 and CDR2 are SGHNT and YENEEA. Trimming removed 3 bases from V and 0 bases from J; junction bases left unmatched: 7. The CDR3 DNA follows: TGTGCCAGCAGCTTGGGGGACAGGGCGGAGAGCACAGATACGCAGTATTTT. This encodes CASSLGDRAESTDTQYF.

Points on this clone: This CDR3 is also generated by other DNA sequences in the sample. The genes are TRBV28 and TRBJ2-7; D remains unclear. The V gene's germline CDR1 is MDHEN and CDR2 SYDVKM. The V end lost 2 bases, the J end lost 2 bases, and 7 bases lay between the germline ends. CDR3 length equals 13 residues. CDR3 DNA sequence: TGTGCCAGCAGTTTACCGCACACCTACGAGCAGTACTTC. It specifies CASSLPHTYEQYF.

This sequence joins TRBV5-1 and TRBJ1-1; 7 nucleotides line up with TRBD1. This CDR3 contains 13 residues. Germline V gene lookup returns CDR1 SGHRS and CDR2 YFSETQ. Trimming took 4 bases from V and 8 from J; bases not matched to a gene: 8. The CDR3 DNA follows: TGCGCCAGCAGCCCCGACAGGGCCGGGGAAGCTTTCTTT. Amino acids: CASSPDRAGEAFF.

In its sample, this clone was seen many times. The CDR3 here is CASSPQTEGGGKLFF. The CDR3 region has the DNA TGTGCCAGCAGCCCACAGACGGAGGGAGGTGGAAAACTGTTTTTT. The chain is built from TRBV7-9 and TRBJ1-4; D gene uncertain. The V and J ends lost 5 bases and 10 bases respectively, with 20 bases between them. The length of the CDR3 is 15 residues. The V gene's germline CDR1 is SEHNR and CDR2 FQNEAQ (reference sequence).

This chain joins TRBV5-1 and TRBJ2-7; TRBD2 matches at 8 bases. This CDR3 has 16 residues. V gave up 4 bases and J gave up 3 bases; unmatched junction bases: 12. The V gene's germline CDR1 is SGHRS and CDR2 YFSETQ. The DNA for the CDR3 is TGCGCCAGCAGCCGGTGGGGTAGCGGGGAAGACTACGAGCAGTACTTC. It translates to CASSRWGSGEDYEQYF.

Turning to this clone: Other DNA sequences in the sample encode the same CDR3. The rearrangement links TRBV28 to TRBJ1-2; possible D gene TRBD1, 6 bases. The CDR3 is 13 amino acids. Germline CDR1 and CDR2: MDHEN and SYDVKM. V dropped 6 bases and J dropped 4 bases, with 12 bases sitting between them. For the CDR3, the DNA is TGTGCCAGCAGACCCGGGGGCCCCTATGGCTACACCTTC. Its protein product is CASRPGGPYGYTF.

This chain's CDR3 is CASSVSGGLNYEQYF. CDR3 coding DNA: TGTGCCAGCAGCGTCTCCGGGGGACTAAACTACGAGCAGTACTTC. The genes are TRBV7-9 and TRBJ2-7; 7 bases are shared with TRBD2. The CDR3 runs 15 residues. Germline lookup yields CDR1 SEHNR and CDR2 FQNEAQ (reference sequence). The V and J ends lost 5 bases and 3 bases, in that order; junction bases with no gene match: 10.

The rearrangement links TRBV5-6 to TRBJ2-1; D is ambiguous. V was cut by 3 bases and J by 6 bases, with 10 bases left in between. The CDR3 covers 13 residues. The germline gives CDR1 SGHDT, CDR2 YYEEEE. This CDR3 reads CASSWTPGNEQFF. CDR3 coding DNA: TGTGCCAGCAGCTGGACCCCCGGCAATGAGCAGTTCTTC.

The chain joins TRBV2 to TRBJ1-3, with 7 bases fitting TRBD1. The germline gives CDR1 SNHLY, CDR2 FYNNEI. The J segment lost 3 bases and the V segment lost 8 bases, leaving 1 base of the junction unmatched. The CDR3 has 12 amino acids. Here the CDR3 DNA reads TGTGCCAGCGACAGGGATGGAAACACCATATATTTT. Its translation is CASDRDGNTIYF.

The CDR3 region has the DNA TGTGCCAGCAGCGTAGCAGGACTAGCGGGGGGGTTGGAGACCCAGTACTTC. Its protein is CASSVAGLAGGLETQYF. V is TRBV9 and J is TRBJ2-5; 15 nucleotides line up with TRBD2. This CDR3 comprises 17 residues. Germline assignment: CDR1 SGDLS and CDR2 YYNGEE. The ends lost 0 bases at V and 5 bases at J; junction bases unmatched: 5.

The chain combines TRBV28 with TRBJ1-2; 7 nucleotides agree with TRBD1. The V gene end was trimmed by 4 bases and the J gene end by 2 bases; junction bases not matched to a gene: 4. Germline V gene lookup returns CDR1 MDHEN and CDR2 SYDVKM. The CDR3 covers 14 residues. The CDR3 DNA sequence: TGTGCCAGCAGTTCGACACAGGGGAACTATGGCTACACCTTC. Its protein product is CASSSTQGNYGYTF.

This clone was seen repeatedly, ten times or more. The chain couples TRBV7-3 to TRBJ2-1, with TRBD2 matching 9 bases. V shed 1 base and J 10 bases; nucleotides not matched to a gene: 8. Germline values: CDR1 SGHTA, CDR2 FQGTGA. There are 15 residues in the CDR3. CDR3 in amino acids: CASSLMTAGGQEQFF. Written as DNA, the CDR3 is TGTGCCAGCAGCTTAATGACTGCGGGGGGGCAAGAGCAGTTCTTC.

The gene calls are TRBV9 and TRBJ2-1; weak D call: TRBD2 (6 bases). Trimming shortened V by 0 bases and J by 10 bases, and 11 bases separated the two germline ends. Germline CDR1 reads SGDLS; CDR2 reads YYNGEE. The CDR3 extends over 13 amino acids. CDR3 nucleotide sequence: TGTGCCAGCAGCGTAGGTTTCCGGGAGGAGCAGTTCTTC. It is translated as CASSVGFREEQFF.

The V and J genes are TRBV10-1 and TRBJ2-3; D is ambiguous. V lost 3 bases and J lost 2, with 3 bases in between. The CDR3 consists of 12 residues. Germline V gives CDR1 WNHNN, CDR2 SYGVQD (reference sequence). The CDR3 spells CASSENTDTQYF. CDR3 sequence (DNA): TGCGCCAGCAGTGAAAACACAGATACGCAGTATTTT.

This chain uses TRBV28 with TRBJ2-7, with D possibly TRBD1 on 5 matching bases. The germline V gene has CDR1 MDHEN and CDR2 SYDVKM. This CDR3 has 12 residues. The V end was cut by 8 bases, the J end by 6 bases, with 14 bases between. CDR3 DNA sequence: TGTGCCAGCGGGGCAGGATCCCTCGAGCAGTACTTC. Protein sequence: CASGAGSLEQYF.

Concerning this clone: This likely reflects a read error, since a far larger clone is one base away. V usage is TRBV11-2 and J usage is TRBJ2-1; D not resolved. CDR1 and CDR2 (germline): SGHAT, FQNNGV. The CDR3 covers 11 residues. The V end was cut by 5 bases, the J end by 5 bases, with 4 bases between. CDR3 amino acids: CASSLNNEQFF. CDR3 DNA sequence: TGTGCCAGCAGCCTAAACAATGAGCAGTTCTTC.

In its sample, this clone was seen a few times. Distinct nucleotide sequences in the sample also encode this CDR3. J is TRBJ2-2 and V is TRBV4-3; TRBD1 matches 11 bases. The germline CDR1 and CDR2 sequences are LGHNA and YSLEER. The CDR3 consists of 15 residues. Trimming at V came to 3 bases and at J to 5 bases, leaving 2 bases not matched to a gene. The CDR3 loop is CASSQDRGRTGELFF. CDR3 coding DNA: TGCGCCAGCAGCCAGGACAGGGGGCGAACCGGGGAGCTGTTTTTT.

The rearrangement uses TRBV20-1 and TRBJ2-7; D is uncertain. Per the germline V gene, CDR1 is DFQATT and CDR2 is SNEGSKA (reference sequence). Trimming cost V 0 bases and J 8 bases, with 8 bases left between them. CDR3 length equals 11 residues. CDR3 nucleotides: TGCAGTGCTAGAGATGAGGTGCAGCAGTACTTC. This gives the protein CSARDEVQQYF.

This clone showed up just a few times. V is TRBV5-1 and J is TRBJ1-2; 9 bases map to TRBD1. The germline gives CDR1 SGHRS, CDR2 YFSETQ. After removal of 5 bases from V and 1 base from J, the junction contained 3 bases not matched to a gene. This CDR3 is 14 amino acids long. The chain's CDR3 is CASSRTGDNYGYTF. The CDR3 bases are TGCGCCAGCAGTCGGACAGGGGATAACTATGGCTACACCTTC.